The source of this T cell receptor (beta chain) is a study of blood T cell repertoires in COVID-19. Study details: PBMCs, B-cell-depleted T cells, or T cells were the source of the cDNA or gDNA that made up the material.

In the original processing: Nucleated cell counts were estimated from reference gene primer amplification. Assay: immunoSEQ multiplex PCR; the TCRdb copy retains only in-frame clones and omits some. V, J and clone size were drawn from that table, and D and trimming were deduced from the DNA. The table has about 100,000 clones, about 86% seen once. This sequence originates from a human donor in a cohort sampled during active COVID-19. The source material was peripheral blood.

This chain's CDR3 is CASNPQAGQHEYEQYF. The DNA for the CDR3 is TGTGCCAGCAACCCACAAGCTGGGCAGCACGAGTACGAGCAGTACTTC. This chain links TRBV2 with TRBJ2-7; D unclear. The CDR3 runs to 16 residues. Germline V CDR1 and CDR2: SNHLY, FYNNEI. V was clipped by 7 bases and J by 4 bases, with 23 bases between them. Based on the CDR3 plus reference TRBV2 and TRBJ2-7, the full variable domain is EPEVTQTPSHQVTQMGQEVILRCVPISNHLYFYWYRQILGQKVEFLVSFYNNEISEKSEIFDDQFSVERPDGSNFTLKIRSTKLEDSAMYFCASNPQAGQHEYEQYFGPGTRLTVT.